This T cell receptor (beta chain) stems from a study of T cell changes during pregnancy in multiple sclerosis. Sequenced by immunoSEQ multiplex PCR; TCRdb stores in-frame clones only, minus some. The sample lists about 57,000 clones, about nine tenths occurring once. This CDR3 region has 14 residues. The ends lost 2 bases at V and 4 bases at J; junction bases unmatched: 5. Germline lookup yields CDR1 SNHLY and CDR2 FYNNEI. This TCR was sampled from a female donor in good health, enrolled as a control in a pregnancy study. The chain is built from TRBV2 and TRBJ2-7, with TRBD2 identical over 7 bases. Sequenced material: peripheral blood, taken in the first trimester of pregnancy. The CDR3 region is CASSEYRGSYEQYF. The CDR3 nucleotides read TGTGCCAGCAGTGAATATCGCGGGAGTTACGAGCAGTACTTC.